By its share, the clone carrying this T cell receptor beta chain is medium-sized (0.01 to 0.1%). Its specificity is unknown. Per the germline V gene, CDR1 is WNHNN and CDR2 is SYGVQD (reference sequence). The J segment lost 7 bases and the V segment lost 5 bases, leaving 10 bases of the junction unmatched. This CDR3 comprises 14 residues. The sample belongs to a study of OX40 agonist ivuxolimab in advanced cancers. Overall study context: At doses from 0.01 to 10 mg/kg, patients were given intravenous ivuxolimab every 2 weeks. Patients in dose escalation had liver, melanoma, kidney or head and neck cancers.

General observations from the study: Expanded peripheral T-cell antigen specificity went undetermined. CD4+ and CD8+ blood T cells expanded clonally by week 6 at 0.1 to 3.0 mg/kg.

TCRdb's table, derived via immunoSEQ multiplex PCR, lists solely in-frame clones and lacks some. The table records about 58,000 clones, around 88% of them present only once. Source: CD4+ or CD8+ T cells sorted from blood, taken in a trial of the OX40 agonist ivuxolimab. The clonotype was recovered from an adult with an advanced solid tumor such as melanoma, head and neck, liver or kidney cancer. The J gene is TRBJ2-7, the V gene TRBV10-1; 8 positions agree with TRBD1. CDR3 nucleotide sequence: TGCGCCAGCAGTCACACCGGGACAGGTGGTGAGCAGTACTTC. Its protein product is CASSHTGTGGEQYF.